These 5 T cell receptor beta chains share one sample of origin, sequenced in a study of Graves' ophthalmopathy and Graves' hyperthyroidism. Amplification of the TCR beta CDR3 regions used RNA transcripts (as template). Second-round multiplex PCR followed a first-round RT-PCR using HTBI primers. TCRdb reanalysed the multiplex PCR reads using MiXCR and keeps one entry per CDR3 protein. The top ten clones hold 11% of a sample with approximately 1.2 million distinct CDR3 sequences, 35% to 40% of them seen once. Sequenced sample: peripheral blood or thyroid tissue (not recorded which). The receptors originated from an adult man with Graves' hyperthyroidism.

This clonotype has more than one count but fewer than ten. This chain links TRBV20-1 with TRBJ1-5, with a tentative D call TRBD1 (6 bases). Germline V gives CDR1 DFQATT, CDR2 SNEGSKA (reference sequence). The CDR3 is made up of 18 amino acids. V was clipped by 0 bases and J by 2 bases, with 20 bases between them. CDR3 loop: CSARDWRVGGLGNQPQHF. CDR3 DNA: TGCAGTGCTAGAGATTGGAGGGTAGGGGGTTTGGGCAATCAGCCCCAGCATTTT.

V gene TRBV27 combines with J gene TRBJ2-7, with 9 nucleotides matching TRBD1. Per the germline V gene, CDR1 is MNHEY and CDR2 is SMNVEV (reference sequence). Losses at the gene ends were 6 bases for V and 6 bases for J; bases not matched to a gene: 12. The CDR3 has 15 amino acids. CDR3 bases: TGTGCCAGCAGACTCTCCGGGACAGGGTTGGGCGAGCAGTACTTC. Translated, it gives CASRLSGTGLGEQYF.

V gene TRBV10-3 combines with J gene TRBJ2-7; D not certain. The CDR3 loop spans 16 amino acids. Germline CDR1 is ENHRY and CDR2 is SYGVKD. Trimming stripped 10 bases from V and 2 bases from J, with 24 bases between. CDR3 nucleotide sequence: TGTGCCAGCAGCCCATACGAGGATTACAACACCTACGAGCAGTACTTC. Translated: CASSPYEDYNTYEQYF.

Many counts were recorded for this clonotype. The CDR3 DNA reads as TGTGCCAGCAGCTTAGGACTAGCGGGAGTTGAGTACTTC. The encoded protein is CASSLGLAGVEYF. The J gene is TRBJ2-7, the V gene TRBV7-9; TRBD2 matches at 12 bases. The CDR3 has 13 amino acids. The J segment lost 11 bases and the V segment lost 1 base, leaving 3 bases of the junction unmatched. In germline, CDR1 is SEHNR, CDR2 FQNEAQ (reference sequence). Drawing the rest from reference TRBV7-9 and TRBJ2-7, the complete variable domain is DTGVSQNPRHKITKRGQNVTFRCDPISEHNRLYWYRQTLGQGPEFLTYFQNEAQLEKSRLLSDRFSAERPKGSFSTLEIQRTEQGDSAMYLCASSLGLAGVEYFGPGTRLTVT.

The chain links TRBV9 to TRBJ2-7; 8 nucleotides line up with TRBD1. Trimming removed 3 bases from V and 3 bases from J; junction bases left unmatched: 8. The CDR3 runs 15 residues. CDR1 is SGDLS and CDR2 is YYNGEE in the germline V gene. In nucleotides, the CDR3 is TGTGCCAGCAGCGCCGGTCCCGGACAGGGCTACGAGCAGTACTTC. This codes for CASSAGPGQGYEQYF.